The 23 T cell receptor beta chains below come from one sample, sequenced in a study of blood T cell repertoires in COVID-19. Using immunoSEQ multiplex PCR, the repertoire was profiled, and TCRdb retains in-frame clones only, with some absent. The repertoire holds 200,000 to 250,000 clones, with roughly 86% as singletons. Sequenced input: PBMCs or T cells enriched from blood (not recorded which). The receptors shown here come from a woman aged 45-60 years who had recovered from COVID-19.

This chain links TRBV7-2 with TRBJ1-6; D not certain. Trimming left V 4 bases short and J 8 bases short, with 15 bases between. The CDR3 has 15 residues. CDR1 and CDR2 (germline): SGHTA, FQGNSA. The CDR3, as DNA: TGTGCCAGCAGCTCCGACGGGATGGAGTATTCACCCCTCCACTTT. This translates into CASSSDGMEYSPLHF.

This sequence joins TRBV10-1 and TRBJ2-4, with 7 bases aligning to TRBD1. V was clipped by 2 bases and J by 0 bases; unmatched bases: 10. Germline V gene data show CDR1 as WNHNN and CDR2 as SYGVQD (reference sequence). This CDR3 region has 18 residues. DNA for the CDR3: TGCGCCAGCAGTGAGCCTGAACAGGGGCCTTTAGCCAAAAACATTCAGTACTTC. It encodes CASSEPEQGPLAKNIQYF.

The J gene is TRBJ1-6, the V gene TRBV7-9; tentative D call: TRBD1 (6 bases). Trimming shortened V by 6 bases and J by 9 bases, and 15 bases separated the two germline ends. Germline assignment: CDR1 SEHNR and CDR2 FQNEAQ (reference sequence). CDR3 length: 14 residues. The CDR3, as DNA: TGTGCCAGCAGTCCCCCCAGGGGTAGTTCACCCCTCCACTTT. Translated: CASSPPRGSSPLHF.

In DNA form, the CDR3 reads TGTGCCAGCAGACAGGGGTCGTCGCCCCAGCATTTT. It specifies CASRQGSSPQHF. This sequence joins TRBV7-9 and TRBJ1-5; 7 nucleotides line up with TRBD1. Looked up from germline, CDR1 is SEHNR and CDR2 is FQNEAQ (reference sequence). This CDR3 is 12 amino acids long. V trimming: 6 bases; J trimming: 9 bases; junction bases outside the gene matches: 5.

The V and J genes are TRBV9 and TRBJ2-5, with D possibly TRBD2 on 5 matching bases. This CDR3 is 13 amino acids long. With 5 bases removed from V and 5 bases from J, the gap between germline ends came to 13 bases. Germline V gene lookup returns CDR1 SGDLS and CDR2 YYNGEE. Here the CDR3 reads CASSAAGGETQYF. CDR3 bases: TGTGCCAGCAGTGCCGCTGGAGGCGAGACCCAGTACTTC.

This sequence joins TRBV11-3 and TRBJ1-1, with no clear D. Germline values: CDR1 SGHNT, CDR2 YENEEA. V lost 0 bases, J lost 11 bases, and 10 bases lay in between. This CDR3 is 12 amino acids long. The CDR3 loop is CASSLESGRAFF. The CDR3 DNA sequence: TGTGCCAGCAGCTTAGAATCGGGTCGGGCTTTCTTT.

The J gene is TRBJ1-1, the V gene TRBV9, with 11 nucleotides matching TRBD1. J was trimmed by 5 bases and V by 4 bases; bases with no gene match: 10. This CDR3 contains 16 residues. Per germline, CDR1 SGDLS and CDR2 YYNGEE. The CDR3 DNA is TGTGCCAGCAGCCCCCATTCCGGGACAGGGGGGACTGAAGCTTTCTTT. Protein product: CASSPHSGTGGTEAFF.

J is TRBJ1-2 and V is TRBV6-1; D is perhaps TRBD1 (5 bases). This CDR3 spans 14 amino acids. Trimming stripped 1 base from V and 7 bases from J, with 13 bases between. CDR1 and CDR2 (germline): MNHNS, SASEGT. CDR3 protein: CASSEDRGRAGYTF. The CDR3 DNA is TGTGCCAGCAGTGAAGATAGGGGAAGGGCTGGCTACACCTTC.

This clone has just one count. The chain joins TRBV6-5 to TRBJ2-5, with D uncertain. The CDR3 contains 14 residues. The germline gives CDR1 MNHEY, CDR2 SVGAGI. The V and J ends lost 2 bases and 2 bases respectively, with 9 bases between them. DNA for the CDR3: TGTGCCAGCAGTTACCGAGCGCCTCAAGAGACCCAGTACTTC. Translated, it gives CASSYRAPQETQYF.

CDR3: CASSLGGVGTGELFF. In DNA form, the CDR3 reads TGCGCCAGCAGCTTGGGGGGAGTTGGCACCGGGGAGCTGTTTTTT. The chain uses TRBV5-1 and TRBJ2-2; weak D call: TRBD2 (5 bases). This CDR3 contains 15 residues. V lost 0 bases to trimming and J lost 4 bases, with 10 bases between them. Germline CDR1 SGHRS, CDR2 YFSETQ.

Worth noting for this clone: Other DNA variants within this sample encode the same CDR3. CDR3 amino acids: CASSPDRVNEKLFF. In DNA form, the CDR3 reads TGCGCCAGCAGCCCGGACAGGGTTAATGAAAAACTGTTTTTT. The chain joins TRBV5-1 to TRBJ1-4; TRBD1 matches at 8 bases. This CDR3 has 14 amino acids. After removal of 4 bases from V and 4 bases from J, the junction contained 3 bases not matched to a gene. The germline CDR1 and CDR2 sequences are SGHRS and YFSETQ.

V usage is TRBV9 and J usage is TRBJ2-3; 8 bases agree with TRBD2. V was pared by 0 bases and J by 3 bases, with 6 bases of the junction left unmatched. The V gene's germline CDR1 is SGDLS and CDR2 YYNGEE. The CDR3 sequence is 16 residues long. CDR3 sequence: CASSVAERGRTDTQYF. The CDR3 coding sequence is TGTGCCAGCAGCGTAGCGGAGCGGGGGAGAACAGATACGCAGTATTTT.

CDR3 DNA sequence: TGTGCCAGCAGCTTCCAGACAGGGTCGGGCACTGAAGCTTTCTTT. This sequence encodes CASSFQTGSGTEAFF. The chain has TRBV6-5 and TRBJ1-1; TRBD1 matches 7 bases. The V and J ends lost 6 bases and 4 bases, in that order; junction bases with no gene match: 11. The length of the CDR3 is 15 residues. Germline CDR1 reads MNHEY; CDR2 reads SVGAGI.

This clone came up a few times. The chain recombines TRBV11-2 with TRBJ1-6, with D possibly matching TRBD1 (6 bases). CDR1 and CDR2 from the germline V gene are SGHAT and FQNNGV. With 5 bases removed from V and 0 bases from J, the gap between germline ends came to 14 bases. This CDR3 comprises 17 residues. This CDR3 reads CASSRGKASSYNSPLHF. CDR3 sequence (DNA): TGTGCCAGCAGCAGGGGGAAAGCCAGCTCCTATAATTCACCCCTCCACTTT.

The chain couples TRBV10-3 to TRBJ1-6; D is ambiguous. Trimming took 1 base from V and 6 from J, leaving 7 bases between them. The CDR3 runs to 14 residues. Germline V gene lookup returns CDR1 ENHRY and CDR2 SYGVKD. The CDR3 region has the DNA TGTGCCATCAGTGAGTTGGCGGCTAATTCACCCCTCCACTTT. Translation gives CAISELAANSPLHF.

The chain links TRBV19 to TRBJ1-5; D might be TRBD1 (6 bases). CDR1 and CDR2 from the germline V gene are LNHDA and SQIVND (reference sequence). The CDR3 covers 19 residues. Trimming took 8 bases from V and 0 from J, leaving 26 bases between them. The CDR3 sequence: CASEDLGRTVLYSNQPQHF. CDR3 DNA sequence: TGTGCCAGTGAGGATTTAGGACGGACAGTTCTATATAGCAATCAGCCCCAGCATTTT.

The chain carries TRBV18 and TRBJ1-1, with unresolved D. Between the trimmed V and J ends, which lost 2 bases and 0 bases, there was a span of 4 bases. The V gene's germline CDR1 is KGHSH and CDR2 LQKENI. The CDR3 runs to 13 residues. In DNA form, the CDR3 reads TGTGCCAGCTCACCAGCGATGAACACTGAAGCTTTCTTT. Translation: CASSPAMNTEAFF.

V is TRBV4-3 and J is TRBJ1-1; D is unclear. Germline CDR1 is LGHNA and CDR2 is YSLEER. With 3 bases removed from V and 0 bases from J, the gap between germline ends came to 5 bases. This CDR3 contains 13 residues. The CDR3 DNA sequence: TGCGCCAGCAGCCAGTATATGAACACTGAAGCTTTCTTT. Protein product: CASSQYMNTEAFF.

CDR3 coding DNA: TGTGCCACCTGGACTAGCGGGGGGAATATATACGAGCAGTACTTC. The encoded protein is CATWTSGGNIYEQYF. The rearrangement uses TRBV6-5 and TRBJ2-7; 14 nucleotides align to TRBD2. V was pared by 10 bases and J by 4 bases, with 9 bases of the junction left unmatched. The CDR3 sequence is 15 residues long. The germline V gene encodes CDR1 MNHEY and CDR2 SVGAGI.

This clone has only one observation. The chain recombines TRBV14 with TRBJ1-1; perhaps TRBD1 as D (5 bases). In germline, CDR1 is SGHDN, CDR2 FVKESK. V gave up 0 bases and J gave up 1 base, with 15 bases separating them. CDR3 size: 17 residues. This chain's CDR3 is CASSQERPTARNTEAFF. CDR3 nucleotides: TGTGCCAGCAGCCAAGAAAGACCGACAGCTCGGAACACTGAAGCTTTCTTT.

This chain connects TRBV4-1 to TRBJ2-1; 13 positions match TRBD2. V was pared by 4 bases and J by 7 bases, with 4 bases of the junction left unmatched. Per germline, CDR1 MGHRA and CDR2 YSYEKL. The CDR3 contains 15 residues. The CDR3: CASSRLAGGRNEQFF. The CDR3 coding sequence is TGCGCCAGCAGCCGACTAGCGGGGGGTCGGAATGAGCAGTTCTTC.

The V and J genes are TRBV6-5 and TRBJ2-7, with 7 positions matching TRBD1. This CDR3 is built from 15 residues. The V gene end was trimmed by 6 bases and the J gene end by 1 base; junction bases not matched to a gene: 9. Germline CDR1 is MNHEY and CDR2 is SVGAGI. The CDR3 region is CASSKDRVVSYEQYF. CDR3 in DNA: TGTGCCAGCAGCAAAGACAGGGTGGTGTCCTACGAGCAGTACTTC.

This clone was recorded only once. The chain joins TRBV6-1 to TRBJ1-2; the D is unclear. The V and J ends lost 3 bases and 2 bases respectively, with 19 bases between them. There are 17 residues in the CDR3. Germline lookup yields CDR1 MNHNS and CDR2 SASEGT. CDR3 bases: TGTGCCAGCAGTGACCCGCGAACCTCTAGAGGGAACTATGGCTACACCTTC. Its translation is CASSDPRTSRGNYGYTF.